These T cell receptor beta chains were read from a single sample in a study of cytomegalovirus exposure and HLA in healthy donors. Only in-frame clones appear in the TCRdb table, and some are missing; sequencing was by immunoSEQ multiplex PCR. The sample yields approximately 220,000 clones, roughly 70% seen once. Source material: PBMCs. The receptor set was obtained from a woman between 25 and 40 years old in good health and CMV-seronegative. Each CDR3 is given with its conserved first and last residue.

V gene	J gene	CDR3 protein
TRBV7-3	TRBJ2-2	CASSLTFSGHHTGELFF
TRBV7-6	TRBJ1-1	CASSSPGTGEKTEAFF
TRBV25-1	TRBJ1-5	CASSEQAHNQPQHF
TRBV7-9	TRBJ1-4	CASSTFSRQGFEKLFF
TRBV6-1	TRBJ2-1	CASRDRTGYHDEQFF
TRBV5-1	TRBJ2-7	CASSLTGTRYEQYF
TRBV7-3	TRBJ2-2	CASSLYVQGELFF
TRBV9	TRBJ2-5	CASSHHRGNEETQYF
TRBV5-6	TRBJ2-5	CASRRGTSSEQYF
TRBV5-4	TRBJ1-4	CASSFTGTGKEKLFF
TRBV11-2	TRBJ1-1	CASSPAGGVWTEAFF
TRBV30	TRBJ2-1	CAWSVTGGEAQFF
TRBV11-3	TRBJ1-5	CASSTGGNQPQHF
TRBV7-6	TRBJ2-1	CASSLEGGAYNEQFF
TRBV6-4	TRBJ2-3	CASSLYSGASTDTQYF
TRBV9	TRBJ2-1	CASSVGGGNEQFF
TRBV6-1	.	CASSAKTSGGTRTYEQYF
TRBV27	TRBJ2-5	CASSGTGLGETQYF
TRBV9	TRBJ2-2	CASSVETGGTTGELFF
TRBV6-6	TRBJ2-1	CASSYSSQGLGGEQFF
TRBV6-5	TRBJ1-2	CASSAGTVYGYTF
TRBV30	TRBJ1-1	CAWNQGTTDAFF
TRBV6-5	TRBJ2-7	CASSGLAFNIYEQYF
TRBV4-1	TRBJ1-4	CASSYRGSPTNEKLFF